This TCR beta chain was sequenced during a study of Graves' ophthalmopathy and Graves' hyperthyroidism. Study-wide findings and caveats: Blood samples also showed most expanded thyroid clonotypes exceeding 0.001 frequency.

Hyperthyroidism is called stable when no ophthalmopathy develops within 18 months of follow-up. Excluded were patients with other autoimmune diseases, uncontrolled infections, pregnancy or lactation. Establishment of the diagnosis relied upon clinical symptoms, serum thyroxine, TRAb, thyroid ultrasound and orbital computed tomography. This clonotype was recorded many times. The antigen is unknown. V lost 3 bases to trimming and J lost 10 bases, with 24 bases between them. Germline V lookup: CDR1 DFQATT, CDR2 SNEGSKA (reference sequence). This CDR3 contains 15 residues. Amplifying from RNA transcripts, the study obtained TCR beta CDR3 regions. An initial RT-PCR round employing HTBI primers preceded a second-round multiplex PCR. Via MiXCR, TCRdb re-called the multiplex PCR reads, giving one row per CDR3 protein. The sample lists about 400,000 distinct CDR3 sequences, approximately 15% occurring once.

The TCR sequence derives from a woman in her late teens or twenties with stable Graves' hyperthyroidism. The chain couples TRBV20-1 to TRBJ1-1; D possibly corresponds to TRBD1 (6 bases). The sample was peripheral blood. CDR3 DNA sequence: TGCAGTGCTAGGTCTCCGGCGACATGGGGGCTGTCAGCTTTCTTT. Translated: CSARSPATWGLSAFF.